This TCR beta chain was sequenced during a study of a mutant IDH1 vaccine in newly diagnosed glioma. Turning to the study itself: Vaccination began 4-6 weeks post radiotherapy alone, or with temozolomide cycles. Of the patients given treatment, 62.5% were male and approximately 38% were female, and a mean age of roughly 40 years was recorded. Previous care, which was radiotherapy, temozolomide, or both, most often involved both.

Time point of the sample: week 35, safety follow-up. Vaccination used 300 ug of mutant IDH1 20-mer peptide per dose, with topical imiquimod. Patients carried new grade 3 or 4 IDH1-mutant astrocytomas lacking nuclear ATRX. This clone was found a few times. Its antigen is as yet unknown. The method was immunoSEQ multiplex PCR; TCRdb's version includes in-frame clones alone and lacks a portion of them. The sample holds about 54,000 clones; around four fifths are singletons and the top ten take roughly 4%. Sequencing used PBMCs, obtained from a glioma patient whose treatment included an IDH1 peptide vaccine. The sequence derives from a woman in her late teens or twenties with glioma.

The CDR3 DNA follows: TGTGCCAGCAATACTATGAACACTGAAGCTTTCTTT. This encodes CASNTMNTEAFF. The rearrangement joins TRBV2 to TRBJ1-1, with D unclear. Germline CDR1 reads SNHLY; CDR2 reads FYNNEI. V was pared by 7 bases and J by 0 bases, with 6 bases between. The CDR3 covers 12 residues.